This T cell receptor (beta chain) was observed in a study of T cell repertoires in cytomegalovirus infection. In the study overall: It was recently identified HLA-C-restricted and well-studied HLA-B-restricted CMV epitopes that the study used. Shared public TCR beta signatures pointed to both CMV infection and a matching HLA type. Findings of the study overall: Cumulative frequency of public TCR beta families picked out carriers of CMV plus the relevant HLA. There were HLA-C-restricted CMV-specific TCR beta clonotypes dominating the ex vivo response.

Germline CDR1 SNHLY, CDR2 FYNNEI. V was cut by 3 bases and J by 1 base, with 9 bases left in between. This CDR3 has 15 residues. TCRdb called the reads again in MiXCR, with one record for every CDR3 protein. The data show around 900,000 distinct CDR3 sequences, more than 25% seen once. Concerning this clonotype itself: Its matching antigen is unknown.

The clonotype was recovered from a human donor in good health (CMV status not recorded). Some clones in this sample may be carry-over from other donors' samples. The sample consisted of cultured CD8+ T cells from PBMCs, taken from culture after CMV antigen stimulation. This chain connects TRBV2 to TRBJ2-2, with D unclear. The CDR3 here is CASSDAALNTGELFF. The DNA for the CDR3 is TGTGCCAGCAGTGATGCGGCCCTGAACACCGGGGAGCTGTTTTTT.